This T cell receptor (beta chain) was profiled in a study of blood T cell repertoires in COVID-19. Clones were read by immunoSEQ multiplex PCR, and TCRdb kept only the in-frame ones, dropping some. The table lists about 300,000 clones, about 87% of them singletons. CDR3 length equals 15 residues. Germline assignment: CDR1 SGHTA and CDR2 FQGNSA. The junction had 6 bases not matched to a gene; V was cut back by 1 base and J by 3 bases. The material sequenced was peripheral blood. J is TRBJ2-7 and V is TRBV7-2, with 7 positions matching TRBD1. The TCR originated in a man aged 65 to 79 with acute or convalescent COVID-19. The CDR3 reads CASSLVRDSGYEQYF. The CDR3, as DNA: TGTGCCAGCAGCTTAGTACGGGACAGTGGCTACGAGCAGTACTTC.